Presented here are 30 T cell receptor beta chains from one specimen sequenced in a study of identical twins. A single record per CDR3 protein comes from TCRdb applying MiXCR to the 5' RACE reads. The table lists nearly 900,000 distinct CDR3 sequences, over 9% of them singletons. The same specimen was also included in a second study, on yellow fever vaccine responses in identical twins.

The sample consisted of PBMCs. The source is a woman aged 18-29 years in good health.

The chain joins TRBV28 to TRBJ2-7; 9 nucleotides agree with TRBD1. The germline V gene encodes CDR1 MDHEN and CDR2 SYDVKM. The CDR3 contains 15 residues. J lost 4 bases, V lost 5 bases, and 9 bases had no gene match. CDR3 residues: CASSPIDRGGYEQYF. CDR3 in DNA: TGTGCCAGCAGTCCGATTGACAGGGGGGGTTACGAGCAGTACTTC.

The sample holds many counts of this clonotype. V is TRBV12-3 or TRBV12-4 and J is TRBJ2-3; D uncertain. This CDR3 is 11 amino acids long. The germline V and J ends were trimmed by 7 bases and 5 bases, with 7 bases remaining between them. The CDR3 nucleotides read TGTGCCAGCACCCGAGGAGATACGCAGTATTTT. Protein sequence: CASTRGDTQYF.

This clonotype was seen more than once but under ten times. The CDR3 coding sequence is TGTGCCAGCAGCTTAGGGCCCGACGGAAACACCATATATTTT. Its translation is CASSLGPDGNTIYF. The chain carries TRBV7-9 and TRBJ1-3; D not certain. The length of the CDR3 is 14 residues. Germline values: CDR1 SEHNR, CDR2 FQNEAQ (reference sequence). V lost 1 base and J lost 4, with 8 bases in between.

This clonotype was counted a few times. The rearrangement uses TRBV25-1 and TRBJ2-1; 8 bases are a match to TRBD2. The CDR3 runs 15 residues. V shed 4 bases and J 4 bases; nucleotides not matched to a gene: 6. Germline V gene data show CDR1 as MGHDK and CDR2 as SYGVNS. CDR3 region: CASSAGTRGYNEQFF. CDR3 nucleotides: TGTGCCAGCAGTGCCGGGACTAGGGGTTACAATGAGCAGTTCTTC.

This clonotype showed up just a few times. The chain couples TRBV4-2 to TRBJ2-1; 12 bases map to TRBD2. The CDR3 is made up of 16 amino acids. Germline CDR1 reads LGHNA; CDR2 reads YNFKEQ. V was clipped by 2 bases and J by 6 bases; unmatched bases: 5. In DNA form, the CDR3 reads TGTGCCAGCAGCCAACAGCTAGCGGGGGGGCCCAATGAGCAGTTCTTC. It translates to CASSQQLAGGPNEQFF.

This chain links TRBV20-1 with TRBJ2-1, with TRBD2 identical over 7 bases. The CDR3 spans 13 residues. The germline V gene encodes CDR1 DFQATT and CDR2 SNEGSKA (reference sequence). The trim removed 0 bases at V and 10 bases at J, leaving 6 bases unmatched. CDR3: CSAREVASGEQFF. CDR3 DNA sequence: TGCAGTGCTAGAGAGGTCGCTAGCGGAGAGCAGTTCTTC.

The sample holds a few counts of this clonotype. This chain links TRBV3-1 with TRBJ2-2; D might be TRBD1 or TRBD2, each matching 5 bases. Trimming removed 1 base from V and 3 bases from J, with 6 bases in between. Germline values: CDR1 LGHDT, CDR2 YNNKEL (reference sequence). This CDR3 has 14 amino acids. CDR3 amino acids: CASSQGGYTGELFF. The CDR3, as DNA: TGTGCCAGCAGCCAAGGGGGGTACACCGGGGAGCTGTTTTTT.

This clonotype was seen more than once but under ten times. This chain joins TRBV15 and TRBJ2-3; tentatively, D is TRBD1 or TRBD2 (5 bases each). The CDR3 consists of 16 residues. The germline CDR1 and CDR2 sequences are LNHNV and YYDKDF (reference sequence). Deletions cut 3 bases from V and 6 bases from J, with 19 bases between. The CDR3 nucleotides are TGTGCCACCAGCAGTTTCGGGACCCCGAAGGTCGATACGCAGTATTTT. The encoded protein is CATSSFGTPKVDTQYF.

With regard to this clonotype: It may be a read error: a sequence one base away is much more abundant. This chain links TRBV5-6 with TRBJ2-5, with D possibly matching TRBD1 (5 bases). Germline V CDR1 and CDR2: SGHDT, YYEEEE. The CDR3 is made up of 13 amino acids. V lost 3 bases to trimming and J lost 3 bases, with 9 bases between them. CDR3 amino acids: CASSWGREETQYF. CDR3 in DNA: TGTGCCAGCAGCTGGGGCAGGGAAGAGACCCAGTACTTC.

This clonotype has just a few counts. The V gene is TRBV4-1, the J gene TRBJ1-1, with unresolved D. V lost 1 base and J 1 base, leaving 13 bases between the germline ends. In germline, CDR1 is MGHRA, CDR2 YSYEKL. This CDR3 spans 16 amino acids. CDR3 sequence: CASSQAEGSRNTEAFF. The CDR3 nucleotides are TGCGCCAGCAGCCAAGCGGAAGGCAGCCGGAACACTGAAGCTTTCTTT.

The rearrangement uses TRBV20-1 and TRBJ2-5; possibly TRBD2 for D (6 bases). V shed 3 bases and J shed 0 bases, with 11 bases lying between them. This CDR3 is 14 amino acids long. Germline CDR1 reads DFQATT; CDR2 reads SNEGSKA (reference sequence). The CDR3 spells CSASSGWYQETQYF. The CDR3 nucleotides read TGCAGTGCTAGTAGCGGTTGGTACCAAGAGACCCAGTACTTC.

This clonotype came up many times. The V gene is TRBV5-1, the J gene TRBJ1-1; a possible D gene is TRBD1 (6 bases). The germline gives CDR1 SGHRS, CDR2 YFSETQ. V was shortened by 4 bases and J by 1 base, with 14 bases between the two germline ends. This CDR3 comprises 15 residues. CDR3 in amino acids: CASSPSTGPNTEAFF. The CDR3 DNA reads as TGCGCCAGCAGCCCATCGACAGGTCCGAACACTGAAGCTTTCTTT.

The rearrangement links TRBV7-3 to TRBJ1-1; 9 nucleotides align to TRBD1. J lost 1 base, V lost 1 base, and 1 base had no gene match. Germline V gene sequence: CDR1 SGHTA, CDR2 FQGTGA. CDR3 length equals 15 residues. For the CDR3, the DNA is TGTGCCAGCAGCTTAAGGGGACAGGGGAACACTGAAGCTTTCTTT. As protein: CASSLRGQGNTEAFF.

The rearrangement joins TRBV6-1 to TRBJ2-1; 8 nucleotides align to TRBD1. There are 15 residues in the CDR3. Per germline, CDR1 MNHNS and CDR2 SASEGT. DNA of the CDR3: TGTGCGGTGGCAGGGGGCCTTCGGACCTACAATGAGCAGTTCTTC. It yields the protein CAVAGGLRTYNEQFF.

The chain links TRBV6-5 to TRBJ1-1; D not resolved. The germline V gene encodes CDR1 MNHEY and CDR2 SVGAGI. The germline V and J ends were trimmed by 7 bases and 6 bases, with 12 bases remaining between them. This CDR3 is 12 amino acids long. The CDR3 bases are TGTGCCAGCACCGCGGTAGGAGCTGAAGCTTTCTTT. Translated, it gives CASTAVGAEAFF.

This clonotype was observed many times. The CDR3 loop reads CASSVSQGMATEAFF. The CDR3 nucleotides read TGTGCCAGCAGTGTTTCACAGGGGATGGCCACTGAAGCTTTCTTT. The gene calls are TRBV6-1 and TRBJ1-1; 7 bases align to TRBD1. The CDR3 has 15 amino acids. Germline V lookup: CDR1 MNHNS, CDR2 SASEGT. The V segment lost 4 bases and the J segment 4 bases; nucleotides outside the gene matches: 9.

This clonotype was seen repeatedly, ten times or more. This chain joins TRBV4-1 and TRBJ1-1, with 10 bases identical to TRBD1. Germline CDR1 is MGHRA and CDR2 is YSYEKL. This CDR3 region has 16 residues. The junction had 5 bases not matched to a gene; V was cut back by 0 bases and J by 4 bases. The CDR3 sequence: CASSQDRQGASTEAFF. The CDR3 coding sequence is TGCGCCAGCAGCCAAGATCGACAGGGGGCTAGCACTGAAGCTTTCTTT.

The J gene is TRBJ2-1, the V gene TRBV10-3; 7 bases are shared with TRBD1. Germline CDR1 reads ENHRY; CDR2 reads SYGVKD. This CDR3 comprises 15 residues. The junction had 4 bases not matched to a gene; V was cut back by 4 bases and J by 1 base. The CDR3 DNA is TGTGCCATCAGTGCAAAACAGGGGTCCTACAATGAGCAGTTCTTC. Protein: CAISAKQGSYNEQFF.

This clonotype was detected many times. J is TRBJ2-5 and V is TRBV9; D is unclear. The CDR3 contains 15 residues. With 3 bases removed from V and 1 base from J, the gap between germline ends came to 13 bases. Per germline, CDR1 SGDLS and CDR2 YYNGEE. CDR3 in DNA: TGTGCCAGCAGCGAGAGCCCAGTCGTCCAAGAGACCCAGTACTTC. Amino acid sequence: CASSESPVVQETQYF.

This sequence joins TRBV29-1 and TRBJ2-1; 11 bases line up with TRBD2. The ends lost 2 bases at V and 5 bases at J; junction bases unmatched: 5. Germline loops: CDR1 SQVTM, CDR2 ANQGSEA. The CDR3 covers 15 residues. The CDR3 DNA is TGCAGCGTTGAAAGGAGACTAGCGGGAAACAATGAGCAGTTCTTC. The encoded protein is CSVERRLAGNNEQFF.

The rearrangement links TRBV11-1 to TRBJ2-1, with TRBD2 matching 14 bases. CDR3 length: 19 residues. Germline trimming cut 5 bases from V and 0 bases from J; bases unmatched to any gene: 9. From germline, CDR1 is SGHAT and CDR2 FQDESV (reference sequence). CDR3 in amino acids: CASSTGLAGGISSYNEQFF. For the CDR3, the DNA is TGTGCCAGCAGCACAGGACTAGCGGGGGGCATAAGCTCCTACAATGAGCAGTTCTTC.

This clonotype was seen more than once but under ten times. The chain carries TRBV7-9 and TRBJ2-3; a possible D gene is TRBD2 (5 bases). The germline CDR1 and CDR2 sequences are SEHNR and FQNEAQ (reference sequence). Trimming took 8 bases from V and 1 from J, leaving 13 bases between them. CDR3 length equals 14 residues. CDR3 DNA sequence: TGTGCCAGCTCCTCGGGGTTCCGCACAGATACGCAGTATTTT. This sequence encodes CASSSGFRTDTQYF.

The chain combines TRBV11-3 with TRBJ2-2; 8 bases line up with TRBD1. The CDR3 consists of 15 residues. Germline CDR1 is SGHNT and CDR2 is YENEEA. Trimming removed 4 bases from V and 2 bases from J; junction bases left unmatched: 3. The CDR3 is CASSSQGVNTGELFF. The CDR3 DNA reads TGTGCCAGCAGCTCACAGGGGGTAAACACCGGGGAGCTGTTTTTT.

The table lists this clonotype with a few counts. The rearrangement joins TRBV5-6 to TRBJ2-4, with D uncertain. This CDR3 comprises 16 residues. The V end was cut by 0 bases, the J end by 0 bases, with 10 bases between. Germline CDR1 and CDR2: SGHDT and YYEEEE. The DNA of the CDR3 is TGTGCCAGCAGCTTGGACGGTCGGCTAGCCAAAAACATTCAGTACTTC. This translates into CASSLDGRLAKNIQYF.

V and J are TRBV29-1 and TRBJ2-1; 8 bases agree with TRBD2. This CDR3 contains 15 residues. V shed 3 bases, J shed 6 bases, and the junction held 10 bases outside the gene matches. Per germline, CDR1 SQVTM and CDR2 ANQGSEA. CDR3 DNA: TGCAGCGTTGACGCCATTTGGCGGGGGGTCAATGAGCAGTTCTTC. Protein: CSVDAIWRGVNEQFF.

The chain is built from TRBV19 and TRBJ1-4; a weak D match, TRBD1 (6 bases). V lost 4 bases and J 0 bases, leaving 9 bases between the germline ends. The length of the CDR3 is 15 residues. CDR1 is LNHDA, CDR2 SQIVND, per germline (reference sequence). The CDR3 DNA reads TGTGCCAGTAGTACCAGGGGAGCAACTAATGAAAAACTGTTTTTT. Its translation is CASSTRGATNEKLFF.

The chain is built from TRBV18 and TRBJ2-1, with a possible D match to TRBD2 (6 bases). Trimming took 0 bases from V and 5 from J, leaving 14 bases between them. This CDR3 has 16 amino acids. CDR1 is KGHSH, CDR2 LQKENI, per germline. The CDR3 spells CASSPPGQRANNEQFF. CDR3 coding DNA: TGTGCCAGCTCACCACCGGGCCAGCGGGCCAACAATGAGCAGTTCTTC. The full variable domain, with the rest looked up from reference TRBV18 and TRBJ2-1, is NAGVMQNPRHLVRRRGQEARLRCSPMKGHSHVYWYRQLPEEGLKFMVYLQKENIIDESGMPKERFSAEFPKEGPSILRIQQVVRGDSAAYFCASSPPGQRANNEQFFGPGTRLTVL.

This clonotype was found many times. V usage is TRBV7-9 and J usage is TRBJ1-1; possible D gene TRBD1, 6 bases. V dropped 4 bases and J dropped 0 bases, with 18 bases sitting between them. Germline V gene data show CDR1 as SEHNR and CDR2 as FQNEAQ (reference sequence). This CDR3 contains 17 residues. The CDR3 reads CASSSPPGRDMNTEAFF. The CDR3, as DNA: TGTGCCAGCAGCTCACCCCCAGGCAGGGACATGAACACTGAAGCTTTCTTT.

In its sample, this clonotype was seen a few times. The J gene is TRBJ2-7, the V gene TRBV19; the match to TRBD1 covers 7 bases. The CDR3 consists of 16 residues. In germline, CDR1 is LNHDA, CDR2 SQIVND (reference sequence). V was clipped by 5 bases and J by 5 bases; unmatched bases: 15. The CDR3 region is CASSHYPGTVSDEQYF. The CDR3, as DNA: TGTGCCAGTAGTCACTACCCCGGGACAGTATCCGACGAGCAGTACTTC. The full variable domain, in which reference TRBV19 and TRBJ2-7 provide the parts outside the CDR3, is DGGITQSPKYLFRKEGQNVTLSCEQNLNHDAMYWYRQDPGQGLRLIYYSQIVNDFQKGDIAEGYSVSREKKESFPLTVTSAQKNPTAFYLCASSHYPGTVSDEQYFGPGTRLTVT.

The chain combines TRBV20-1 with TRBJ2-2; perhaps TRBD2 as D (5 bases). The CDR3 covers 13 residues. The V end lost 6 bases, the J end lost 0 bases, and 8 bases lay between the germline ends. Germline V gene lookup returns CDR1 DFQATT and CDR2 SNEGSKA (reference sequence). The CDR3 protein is CSAASPNTGELFF. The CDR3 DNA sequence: TGCAGTGCAGCTAGCCCGAACACCGGGGAGCTGTTTTTT.